The 8 T cell receptor beta chains given below trace back to one sample, sequenced in a study of T cell responses to AZD1222 COVID-19 vaccine. Repertoires were generated with immunoSEQ multiplex PCR, while TCRdb's copy carries only in-frame clones and drops some. The sample carries 100,000 to 120,000 clones, approximately 94% recorded once. The material sequenced was peripheral blood, taken 28 days after the second AZD1222 dose. Source of these receptors: an adult who received the AZD1222 COVID-19 vaccine.

CDR3 in DNA: TGCGCCAGCAGCTTGGCCGGCAGACTAAACACTGAAGCTTTCTTT. Residues: CASSLAGRLNTEAFF. The V call is TRBV5-1, the J call TRBJ1-1; D ambiguous. CDR1 SGHRS and CDR2 YFSETQ come from the germline V gene. V lost 0 bases and J 2 bases, leaving 11 bases between the germline ends. The CDR3 is 15 amino acids.

This rearrangement joins TRBV2 to TRBJ1-1; 8 bases align to TRBD1. The germline gives CDR1 SNHLY, CDR2 FYNNEI. The CDR3 has 14 amino acids. Trimming removed 7 bases from V and 4 bases from J; junction bases left unmatched: 8. The CDR3 nucleotides are TGTGCCAGCAACGGACAGGGATTAGGCACTGAAGCTTTCTTT. Translating it yields CASNGQGLGTEAFF.

The V gene is TRBV5-1, the J gene TRBJ1-2; D not resolved. This CDR3 spans 15 amino acids. Trimming removed 8 bases from V and 2 bases from J, with 19 bases in between. The germline gives CDR1 SGHRS, CDR2 YFSETQ. This CDR3 is CARPPGRGLNYGYTF. In DNA, the CDR3 is TGCGCCAGACCCCCCGGGCGCGGCCTAAACTATGGCTACACCTTC.

In nucleotides, the CDR3 is TGTGCCAGCTCACCATTCGGACAGGTCCAACCCTCTAATTCACCCCTCCACTTT. Its translation: CASSPFGQVQPSNSPLHF. This chain connects TRBV18 to TRBJ1-6; the match to TRBD1 covers 7 bases. Germline CDR1 and CDR2: KGHSH and LQKENI. Trimming took 2 bases from V and 6 from J; bases not matched to a gene: 13. The length of the CDR3 is 18 residues. The full variable domain, its missing parts supplied by reference TRBV18 and TRBJ1-6, is NAGVMQNPRHLVRRRGQEARLRCSPMKGHSHVYWYRQLPEEGLKFMVYLQKENIIDESGMPKERFSAEFPKEGPSILRIQQVVRGDSAAYFCASSPFGQVQPSNSPLHFGNGTRLTVT.

V is TRBV11-2 and J is TRBJ2-7, with TRBD1 matching 7 bases. The CDR3 runs 14 residues. V lost 5 bases and J lost 2; bases outside the gene matches: 6. From germline, CDR1 is SGHAT and CDR2 FQNNGV. CDR3 coding DNA: TGTGCCAGCAGCGCCGAGGGACAGCCCTACGAGCAGTACTTC. This translates into CASSAEGQPYEQYF.

The chain combines TRBV6-2 or TRBV6-3 with TRBJ1-5; D not resolved. This CDR3 spans 15 amino acids. Germline V gene lookup returns CDR1 MNHEY and CDR2 SVGEGT. V was clipped by 4 bases and J by 0 bases, with 10 bases between them. The CDR3 region is CASSSGEYSNQPQHF. DNA of the CDR3: TGTGCCAGCAGTTCAGGCGAGTATAGCAATCAGCCCCAGCATTTT.

This clone was detected only once. This chain uses TRBV7-9 with TRBJ1-5; D gene unclear. The CDR3 is 13 residues long. The V end lost 2 bases, the J end lost 4 bases, and 6 bases lay between the germline ends. From germline, CDR1 is SEHNR and CDR2 FQNEAQ (reference sequence). The DNA of the CDR3 is TGTGCCAGCAGCTTACAGGAAAATCAGCCCCAGCATTTT. This translates into CASSLQENQPQHF.

In its sample, this clone was seen once. The chain links TRBV14 to TRBJ2-1, with D uncertain. The CDR3 contains 15 residues. The V end lost 4 bases, the J end lost 5 bases, and 15 bases lay between the germline ends. Germline CDR1 is SGHDN and CDR2 is FVKESK. CDR3 amino acids: CASSRPGPTHNEQFF. CDR3 nucleotide sequence: TGTGCCAGCAGCCGGCCCGGGCCAACTCACAATGAGCAGTTCTTC.